This TCR beta chain was sequenced during a study of HIV-infected patients and healthy controls. Study-wide findings and caveats: Compared with healthy controls, HIV-infected patients showed less CDR3 sharing between individuals. Compared with untreated HIV+ repertoires, healthy controls showed roughly threefold more distinct CDR3s and higher Shannon diversity.

The V end was cut by 5 bases, the J end by 5 bases, with 3 bases between. CDR1 is MNHNS and CDR2 is SASEGT in the germline V gene. The CDR3 spans 10 residues. Of note for this clonotype: Its antigen is as yet unknown.

Around 0.5 ug RNA was reverse transcribed with alpha and beta constant-region primers. Each of the alpha and beta chains got its own library through chain-specific third strand synthesis with indices. All rearrangements within a chain used one primer pair; cDNA molecules carried barcodes. Ligation attached cDNA to a 5' RACE adapter that carried a random hexamer and SP2 site. From the 5' RACE reads, TCRdb called clonotypes with MiXCR, one entry per CDR3 protein. In the table there are about 14,000 distinct CDR3 sequences, around 12% of which are singletons. Roughly three months, about 14 weeks, into antiretroviral therapy, follow-up blood was collected. The repertoire came from unfractionated whole blood and reflected all unsorted peripheral T cells.

This receptor was obtained from an adult with HIV infection. The donor label of this sample is uncertain. J is TRBJ1-1 and V is TRBV6-1, with unresolved D. The sequenced sample was blood, obtained during antiretroviral therapy. CDR3 DNA: TGTGCCAGCAGTCTTACTGAAGCTTTCTTT. It specifies CASSLTEAFF.